Presented here are 16 T cell receptor beta chains from one specimen sequenced in a study of vaccination and CD4 T cells after COVID-19. The sample's treatment: approximately nine-day PBMC culture with coronavirus spike peptide pools or control peptides (ViraFEST assay). Cultured CD4+ T cells had their DNA profiled by the Oncomine TCR Beta short-read assay. Each CDR3 protein is one row after TCRdb ran MiXCR on the PCR reads. The sample lists roughly 20,000 distinct CDR3 sequences; roughly 50% were seen once. What these receptors recognize is not known. The sequences come from CD4+ T cells from blood, cultured in vitro, collected before SARS-CoV-2 vaccination. Receptors originate from a human donor who had recovered from COVID-19.

The V gene is TRBV11-2, the J gene TRBJ2-5; TRBD2 matches 10 bases. The CDR3 runs to 15 residues. The J segment lost 6 bases and the V segment lost 4 bases, leaving 8 bases of the junction unmatched. The V gene's germline CDR1 is SGHAT and CDR2 FQNNGV. CDR3 sequence: CASSSLAGGRKTQYF. For the CDR3, the DNA is TGTGCCAGCAGCTCCTTAGCGGGAGGACGGAAGACCCAGTACTTC. Together with reference TRBV11-2 and TRBJ2-5, the CDR3 gives the full variable domain: EAGVAQSPRYKIIEKRQSVAFWCNPISGHATLYWYQQILGQGPKLLIQFQNNGVVDDSQLPKDRFSAERLKGVDSTLKIQPAKLEDSAVYLCASSSLAGGRKTQYFGPGTRLLVL.

This clonotype has more than one count but fewer than ten. The V call is TRBV15, the J call TRBJ1-5, with D unclear. This CDR3 has 15 residues. Germline V gene lookup returns CDR1 LNHNV and CDR2 YYDKDF (reference sequence). Trimming cost V 0 bases and J 0 bases, with 6 bases left between them. CDR3 loop: CATSRDFISNQPQHF. CDR3 in DNA: TGTGCCACCAGCAGAGATTTCATTAGCAATCAGCCCCAGCATTTT.

This clonotype was counted between two and nine times. The CDR3 nucleotides are TGTGCCACCAGCAGAGATCGTACAGGGGTTAATGGAGCTTTCTTT. Protein sequence: CATSRDRTGVNGAFF. V usage is TRBV15 and J usage is TRBJ1-1, with 7 nucleotides matching TRBD1. Germline V CDR1 and CDR2: LNHNV, YYDKDF (reference sequence). V was pared by 0 bases and J by 10 bases, with 11 bases of the junction left unmatched. CDR3 length equals 15 residues.

This chain connects TRBV6-5 to TRBJ2-5; the D gene is possibly TRBD2 (6 bases). The CDR3 length is 15 residues. CDR1 MNHEY and CDR2 SVGAGI come from the germline V gene. The V end was cut by 2 bases, the J end by 7 bases, with 17 bases between. CDR3 region: CASSYPRGKAGTQYF. The DNA of the CDR3 is TGTGCCAGCAGTTACCCTCGCGGGAAGGCCGGGACCCAGTACTTC.

This clonotype is labeled medium-sized (0.01 to 0.1%). V usage is TRBV6-5 and J usage is TRBJ2-3, with D uncertain. Trimming took 2 bases from V and 0 from J, leaving 6 bases between them. CDR1 and CDR2 from the germline V gene are MNHEY and SVGAGI. There are 14 residues in the CDR3. The CDR3 nucleotides are TGTGCCAGCAGTTACGGCAGAAGCACAGATACGCAGTATTTT. This translates into CASSYGRSTDTQYF.

The V gene is TRBV9, the J gene TRBJ1-1; no firm D call. Trimming took 0 bases from V and 6 from J, leaving 9 bases between them. The CDR3 length is 13 residues. The germline V gene encodes CDR1 SGDLS and CDR2 YYNGEE. CDR3 nucleotide sequence: TGTGCCAGCAGCGTAGATGTGAGGGCTGAAGCTTTCTTT. Residues: CASSVDVRAEAFF.

The chain carries TRBV14 and TRBJ1-6; 7 bases match TRBD1. Germline loops: CDR1 SGHDN, CDR2 FVKESK. This CDR3 contains 15 residues. V lost 3 bases to trimming and J lost 9 bases; unmatched junction nucleotides: 8. The CDR3 DNA sequence: TGTGCCAGCAGCCAGCAGACAGGGTGGTCTTCACCCCTCCACTTT. Protein product: CASSQQTGWSSPLHF.

This chain joins TRBV28 and TRBJ1-2; D is undetermined. Per germline, CDR1 MDHEN and CDR2 SYDVKM. The CDR3 totals 11 residues. Trimming cost V 8 bases and J 7 bases, with 11 bases left between them. The CDR3 spells CASGPYSGYTF. In DNA, the CDR3 is TGTGCCAGCGGCCCGTATAGTGGCTACACCTTC.

The CDR3 DNA reads as TGCAGTGCATCCTTACAGGGCGCGTCCAACGAGCAGTACTTC. Translation: CSASLQGASNEQYF. This sequence joins TRBV20-1 and TRBJ2-7; perhaps TRBD1 as D (6 bases). Germline V gives CDR1 DFQATT, CDR2 SNEGSKA (reference sequence). V lost 6 bases and J lost 5, with 20 bases in between. The CDR3 sequence is 14 residues long.

The gene calls are TRBV4-2 and TRBJ1-1; D is unclear. The CDR3 contains 15 residues. V was pared by 0 bases and J by 6 bases, with 14 bases between. Germline lookup yields CDR1 LGHNA and CDR2 YNFKEQ. The CDR3 DNA is TGTGCCAGCAGCCAAGATTTTGTATCGGTGTCTGAAGCTTTCTTT. Residues: CASSQDFVSVSEAFF.

On this clonotype itself: Since the CDR3 does not end with the conserved phenylalanine or tryptophan, this likely comes from a read error. The CDR3 region is CAISSGSYGYTL. CDR3 DNA sequence: TGTGCCATCAGTTCAGGGAGTTATGGCTACACCCTC. The chain joins TRBV10-3 to TRBJ1-2; maybe TRBD1 (5 bases). In germline, CDR1 is ENHRY, CDR2 SYGVKD. The CDR3 has 12 residues. V lost 5 bases and J lost 5, with 9 bases in between.

The V and J genes are TRBV7-3 and TRBJ2-3, with D unresolved. The CDR3 sequence is 11 residues long. Trimming took off 5 bases at V and 5 bases at J, with 5 bases between the two ends. The germline CDR1 and CDR2 sequences are SGHTA and FQGTGA. The CDR3 nucleotides read TGTGCCAGCAGCATTGGAGATACGCAGTATTTT. Amino acids: CASSIGDTQYF.

The chain uses TRBV19 and TRBJ1-5, with TRBD1 matching over 7 bases. The CDR3 runs 14 residues. Unmatched junction bases numbered 10, after V lost 11 bases and J lost 3 bases. Germline V lookup: CDR1 LNHDA, CDR2 SQIVND (reference sequence). The CDR3 coding sequence is TGTGCCGCTGGCCTGGACAGGCACAATCAGCCCCAGCATTTT. Its translation: CAAGLDRHNQPQHF.

This clonotype was picked up one time. This chain links TRBV4-3 with TRBJ1-5; D call uncertain. Deletions cut 4 bases from V and 3 bases from J, with 13 bases between. This CDR3 comprises 15 residues. The germline V gene encodes CDR1 LGHNA and CDR2 YSLEER. CDR3 loop: CASSPDRDYNQPQHF. In nucleotides, the CDR3 is TGCGCCAGCAGCCCCGACCGGGATTACAATCAGCCCCAGCATTTT.

This clonotype has a handful of counts. CDR3 region: CSARDRATLPQAFF. The CDR3 DNA sequence: TGCAGTGCTAGGGACAGGGCTACTCTCCCTCAAGCTTTCTTT. The chain carries TRBV20-1 and TRBJ1-1; TRBD1 aligns across 8 bases. Germline trimming cut 3 bases from V and 9 bases from J; bases unmatched to any gene: 12. Germline CDR1 and CDR2: DFQATT and SNEGSKA (reference sequence). CDR3 length equals 14 residues.

The V call is TRBV27, the J call TRBJ2-1; D is possibly TRBD2 (6 bases). The V gene lost 2 bases and the J gene lost 0 bases, with 14 bases spanning the gap. Germline values: CDR1 MNHEY, CDR2 SMNVEV (reference sequence). The CDR3 length is 17 residues. The CDR3 sequence is CASSLIIAESSYNEQFF. DNA for the CDR3: TGTGCCAGCAGTTTAATCATAGCGGAGAGCTCCTACAATGAGCAGTTCTTC.